What follows is one TCR beta chain and its context. This CDR3 spans 14 amino acids. The germline CDR1 and CDR2 sequences are SGHRS and YFSETQ. The germline V and J ends were trimmed by 3 bases and 1 base, with 10 bases remaining between them. Authors' data handling: Amplification of reference gene primers provided the estimated nucleated cell counts. Profiling relied on immunoSEQ multiplex PCR, and the TCRdb table lists in-frame clones only, not all of them. V, J and clone size reflect that table, while D and trimming were determined from the DNA. The data contain approximately 400,000 clones, 89% of them singletons. This record belongs to a study of blood T cell repertoires in COVID-19. Across the study: Nucleic acid was either cDNA or gDNA, and it came from T cells, B-cell-depleted T cells, or PBMCs.

V and J are TRBV5-1 and TRBJ1-1; a weak D match, TRBD1 (6 bases). This receptor was obtained from a man in his forties with acute or convalescent COVID-19. Sequenced: peripheral blood. The CDR3 DNA sequence: TGCGCCAGCAGCTCGACAGGACCGAACACTGAAGCTTTCTTT. Its translation: CASSSTGPNTEAFF.